Below, 32 T cell receptor beta chains from the same sample are listed, as sequenced in a study of cytomegalovirus exposure and HLA in healthy donors. Clones were sequenced by immunoSEQ multiplex PCR, and TCRdb holds only the in-frame ones, with some missing. This sample has 210,000 or so clones, with around 88% found just once. Sequenced: PBMCs. The origin of the receptors is a woman aged 18-30 years in good health and CMV-seronegative.

CDR3 loop: CASSLGITTSGSSEQYF. The CDR3 DNA reads as TGTGCCAGCAGCTTAGGGATTACTACTAGCGGGAGCTCCGAGCAGTACTTC. This chain joins TRBV7-9 and TRBJ2-7, with 11 bases identical to TRBD2. The CDR3 consists of 17 residues. J was trimmed by 6 bases and V by 1 base; bases with no gene match: 11. Germline CDR1 reads SEHNR; CDR2 reads FQNEAQ (reference sequence).

CDR3 sequence reads: CASSQDGVAARFQPQHF. The CDR3 DNA reads TGCGCCAGCAGCCAAGATGGTGTGGCAGCGCGGTTCCAGCCCCAGCATTTT. V is TRBV4-1 and J is TRBJ1-5; unclear D gene. Trimming stripped 0 bases from V and 7 bases from J, with 19 bases between. The CDR3 contains 17 residues. CDR1 MGHRA and CDR2 YSYEKL come from the germline V gene.

This clone was observed a handful of times. The gene calls are TRBV14 and TRBJ2-1, with TRBD2 matching over 12 bases. There are 15 residues in the CDR3. CDR1 and CDR2 from the germline V gene are SGHDN and FVKESK. V lost 6 bases and J lost 7; bases outside the gene matches: 7. CDR3: CASRPTGLAGNEQFF. As DNA, the CDR3 is TGTGCCAGCAGGCCTACCGGACTAGCGGGAAATGAGCAGTTCTTC.

This clone appeared a few times. The V and J genes are TRBV5-6 and TRBJ2-7; D gene uncertain. Trimming took 2 bases from V and 6 from J, leaving 12 bases between them. The CDR3 extends over 13 amino acids. CDR1 SGHDT and CDR2 YYEEEE come from the germline V gene. CDR3 in amino acids: CASSFPPPGEQYF. DNA of the CDR3: TGTGCCAGCAGCTTTCCCCCTCCGGGCGAGCAGTACTTC.

The chain has TRBV28 and TRBJ1-4; a weak D match, TRBD1 (5 bases). Germline V CDR1 and CDR2: MDHEN, SYDVKM. The CDR3 is 15 amino acids. The ends were cut back, 7 bases at V and 7 bases at J, with 19 bases in the middle. This CDR3 is CASNLQGGRVEKLFF. The CDR3 nucleotides read TGTGCCAGCAACCTCCAAGGTGGCAGGGTTGAAAAACTGTTTTTT.

The V and J genes are TRBV2 and TRBJ1-5; weak D call: TRBD1 (5 bases). Trimming cost V 8 bases and J 3 bases, with 11 bases left between them. CDR1 and CDR2 (germline): SNHLY, FYNNEI. The length of the CDR3 is 13 residues. The CDR3 sequence: CASGDSSNQPQHF. The CDR3 coding sequence is TGTGCCAGCGGCGACAGCTCCAATCAGCCCCAGCATTTT.

The V and J genes are TRBV7-6 and TRBJ2-7; 9 bases agree with TRBD1. This CDR3 is built from 15 residues. V lost 5 bases and J lost 5; bases outside the gene matches: 10. Germline V CDR1 and CDR2: SGHVS, FNYEAQ. CDR3 region: CASSLSGTGSNEQYF. CDR3 DNA: TGTGCCAGCAGCCTATCCGGGACAGGGTCCAACGAGCAGTACTTC.

This chain connects TRBV21-1 to TRBJ1-2; TRBD1, as called in the table, went unchecked against the DNA. TRBV21-1 is an annotated pseudogene. This CDR3 comprises 15 residues. The CDR3 region is CASSKATGQGYGYTF. For the CDR3, the DNA is TGTGCCAGCAGCAAAGCTACGGGACAGGGGTATGGCTACACCTTC.

The chain carries TRBV6-6 and TRBJ1-5, with TRBD1 identical over 7 bases. The CDR3 loop spans 13 amino acids. The V gene's germline CDR1 is MNHNY and CDR2 SVGAGI (reference sequence). The V gene end was trimmed by 7 bases and the J gene end by 6 bases; junction bases not matched to a gene: 6. The CDR3 coding sequence is TGTGCCAGCACTACAGGGGAGAGTCAGCCCCAGCATTTT. Translated, it gives CASTTGESQPQHF.

The V gene is TRBV10-1, the J gene TRBJ2-3; D uncertain. The germline V gene encodes CDR1 WNHNN and CDR2 SYGVQD (reference sequence). V lost 3 bases and J lost 1, with 5 bases in between. The CDR3 has 13 residues. The CDR3 here is CASSETGTDTQYF. CDR3 sequence (DNA): TGCGCCAGCAGTGAAACGGGCACAGATACGCAGTATTTT.

This clone showed up just a few times. The CDR3 here is CASSERTGGGNEQFF. The CDR3 DNA is TGTGCCAGCAGTGAACGGACAGGGGGCGGGAATGAGCAGTTCTTC. The J gene is TRBJ2-1, the V gene TRBV6-1, with TRBD1 matching 11 bases. Looked up from germline, CDR1 is MNHNS and CDR2 is SASEGT. This CDR3 has 15 residues. V lost 2 bases, J lost 7 bases, and 4 bases stayed unmatched.

The table lists this clone with a count of one. V usage is TRBV7-2 and J usage is TRBJ2-1; the match to TRBD2 covers 8 bases. The V gene end was trimmed by 5 bases and the J gene end by 4 bases; junction bases not matched to a gene: 13. CDR3 length equals 17 residues. Germline assignment: CDR1 SGHTA and CDR2 FQGNSA. This CDR3 is CASSPGVQPGGYNEQFF. Written as DNA, the CDR3 is TGTGCCAGCAGCCCCGGAGTACAGCCGGGAGGGTACAATGAGCAGTTCTTC.

The CDR3 nucleotides read TGTGCCAGCAGCCAAGTTAACGGGACAGTTAACACCGGGGAGCTGTTTTTT. Its translation: CASSQVNGTVNTGELFF. J is TRBJ2-2 and V is TRBV4-2; TRBD1 matches 7 bases. This CDR3 region has 17 residues. Germline trimming cut 1 base from V and 2 bases from J; bases unmatched to any gene: 7. The germline V gene has CDR1 LGHNA and CDR2 YNFKEQ.

This chain links TRBV4-3 with TRBJ2-1, with 10 bases fitting TRBD2. J lost 6 bases, V lost 0 bases, and 5 bases had no gene match. CDR1 LGHNA and CDR2 YSLEER come from the germline V gene. This CDR3 comprises 16 residues. The CDR3 DNA reads as TGCGCCAGCAGCCAAGACCGAGCGGGAGGGTCCAATGAGCAGTTCTTC. Encoded protein: CASSQDRAGGSNEQFF.

The gene calls are TRBV5-4 and TRBJ2-5, with 8 bases fitting TRBD2. Germline V gene data show CDR1 as SGHNT and CDR2 as YYREEE (reference sequence). This CDR3 spans 13 amino acids. Trimming cost V 1 base and J 4 bases; bases outside gene matches: 0. The CDR3 nucleotides are TGTGCCAGCAGCTTGCGGGGGGGAGAGACCCAGTACTTC. Its protein product is CASSLRGGETQYF. Complete variable domain (other parts from reference TRBV5-4 and TRBJ2-5): ETGVTQSPTHLIKTRGQQVTLRCSSQSGHNTVSWYQQALGQGPQFIFQYYREEENGRGNFPPRFSGLQFPNYSSELNVNALELDDSALYLCASSLRGGETQYFGPGTRLLVL.

The V and J genes are TRBV28 and TRBJ2-7; 7 nucleotides line up with TRBD1. Germline CDR1 reads MDHEN; CDR2 reads SYDVKM. V gave up 5 bases and J gave up 3 bases; unmatched junction bases: 10. This CDR3 is built from 15 residues. The CDR3 loop is CASSGLGDSIYEQYF. The CDR3 nucleotides read TGTGCCAGCAGTGGCCTCGGGGACAGCATCTACGAGCAGTACTTC. Variable domain in full (rest from reference TRBV28 and TRBJ2-7): DVKVTQSSRYLVKRTGEKVFLECVQDMDHENMFWYRQDPGLGLRLIYFSYDVKMKEKGDIPEGYSVSREKKERFSLILESASTNQTSMYLCASSGLGDSIYEQYFGPGTRLTVT.

The chain uses TRBV15 and TRBJ1-5; possible D gene TRBD1, 5 bases. From germline, CDR1 is LNHNV and CDR2 YYDKDF (reference sequence). The CDR3 extends over 17 amino acids. Trimming left V 0 bases short and J 1 base short, with 13 bases between. In DNA, the CDR3 is TGTGCCACCAGCAGAGAACGGAGACAGTCGAGCAATCAGCCCCAGCATTTT. Encoded protein: CATSRERRQSSNQPQHF.

The chain recombines TRBV10-2 with TRBJ2-3; D unresolved. The CDR3 has 13 residues. Deletions cut 4 bases from V and 6 bases from J, with 11 bases between. Germline CDR1 WSHSY, CDR2 SAAADI. DNA of the CDR3: TGCGCCAGCAGTGGCGGAGTTCGGGATACGCAGTATTTT. Translating gives CASSGGVRDTQYF.

This chain connects TRBV7-3 to TRBJ2-1; D is possibly TRBD2 (5 bases). CDR1 and CDR2 from the germline V gene are SGHTA and FQGTGA. Trimming pared 4 bases from V and 14 bases from J, leaving 12 bases between. The length of the CDR3 is 11 residues. CDR3 loop: CASSSTGVKFF. The CDR3 coding sequence is TGTGCCAGCAGCTCCACCGGGGTAAAGTTCTTC.

The CDR3 protein is CASSRHSNTEAFF. CDR3 bases: TGTGCCAGCAGCCGACACTCAAACACTGAAGCTTTCTTT. The V and J genes are TRBV14 and TRBJ1-1, with D uncertain. The V end lost 4 bases, the J end lost 2 bases, and 8 bases lay between the germline ends. There are 13 residues in the CDR3. Germline lookup yields CDR1 SGHDN and CDR2 FVKESK.

This clone was found once. J is TRBJ2-3 and V is TRBV14; no clear D gene. The CDR3 has 16 residues. V was shortened by 0 bases and J by 2 bases, with 12 bases between the two germline ends. Germline CDR1 is SGHDN and CDR2 is FVKESK. The CDR3 is CASSQEVEPLTDTQYF. The CDR3 region has the DNA TGTGCCAGCAGCCAAGAGGTCGAACCACTCACAGATACGCAGTATTTT.

The chain recombines TRBV2 with TRBJ2-5, with TRBD2 matching over 11 bases. The V and J ends lost 8 bases and 0 bases, in that order; junction bases with no gene match: 2. The CDR3 covers 14 residues. Germline V gene data show CDR1 as SNHLY and CDR2 as FYNNEI. In DNA form, the CDR3 reads TGTGCCAGCTTAGCGGGAGGGTACCAAGAGACCCAGTACTTC. Translated, it gives CASLAGGYQETQYF.

The CDR3: CASSVGDNYGYTF. The CDR3, as DNA: TGTGCCAGCAGCGTAGGAGATAACTATGGCTACACCTTC. The V gene is TRBV9, the J gene TRBJ1-2, with D unclear. The CDR3 runs to 13 residues. Germline CDR1 SGDLS, CDR2 YYNGEE. Deletions cut 0 bases from V and 1 base from J, with 4 bases between.

This clone was counted a single time. The CDR3 nucleotides are TGTGCCAGCAGCTTAGGACTAGCGGGAGGGATCTCCTACGAGCAGTACTTC. Its protein is CASSLGLAGGISYEQYF. The chain is built from TRBV13 and TRBJ2-7; 13 bases match TRBD2. V lost 0 bases and J lost 0; bases outside the gene matches: 2. This CDR3 comprises 17 residues. Germline CDR1 reads PRHDT; CDR2 reads FYEKMQ (reference sequence).

In DNA form, the CDR3 reads TGTGCCAGCAGCCGGGACAGAGACAATGAGCAGTTCTTC. Amino acids: CASSRDRDNEQFF. The chain uses TRBV7-6 and TRBJ2-1, with 7 bases aligning to TRBD1. The germline CDR1 and CDR2 sequences are SGHVS and FNYEAQ. The length of the CDR3 is 13 residues. J gave up 5 bases and V 5 bases, and 3 bases lay outside the gene matches.

The V call is TRBV10-2, the J call TRBJ2-7; no firm D call. Germline V gene lookup returns CDR1 WSHSY and CDR2 SAAADI. Trimming left V 3 bases short and J 4 bases short, with 16 bases between. The CDR3 is made up of 15 amino acids. The CDR3 DNA reads TGCGCCAGCAGTGACCCCCCAGAGGCTGGTTACGAGCAGTACTTC. It specifies CASSDPPEAGYEQYF.

V gene TRBV5-6 combines with J gene TRBJ2-7, with D maybe TRBD2 (6 bases). CDR3 length equals 14 residues. Looked up from germline, CDR1 is SGHDT and CDR2 is YYEEEE. V lost 3 bases to trimming and J lost 4 bases, with 14 bases between them. The DNA for the CDR3 is TGTGCCAGCAGCTCTCCGGGACTCGAATACGAGCAGTACTTC. This gives the protein CASSSPGLEYEQYF.

A few counts support this clone. The V and J genes are TRBV5-4 and TRBJ2-7; 9 bases match TRBD1. CDR3 size: 14 residues. Germline V CDR1 and CDR2: SGHNT, YYREEE (reference sequence). V was clipped by 4 bases and J by 0 bases; unmatched bases: 2. CDR3 protein: CASSPTGGSYEQYF. CDR3 sequence (DNA): TGTGCCAGCAGCCCGACAGGGGGCTCCTACGAGCAGTACTTC.

The chain recombines TRBV28 with TRBJ1-3, with 7 nucleotides matching TRBD1. V dropped 5 bases and J dropped 4; count of bases not matched to a gene: 5. The CDR3 spans 14 residues. Germline lookup yields CDR1 MDHEN and CDR2 SYDVKM. This CDR3 is CASSTTGAGNTIYF. The CDR3 DNA sequence: TGTGCCAGCAGTACCACAGGGGCAGGAAACACCATATATTTT.

CDR3 protein: CASRAPGERSTDTQYF. The CDR3 bases are TGTGCCAGTAGAGCCCCAGGCGAACGTAGCACAGATACGCAGTATTTT. The V gene is TRBV19, the J gene TRBJ2-3; D not certain. Between the trimmed V and J ends, which lost 6 bases and 0 bases, there was a span of 16 bases. Germline CDR1 is LNHDA and CDR2 is SQIVND (reference sequence). The CDR3 extends over 16 amino acids.

The rearrangement links TRBV5-6 to TRBJ2-3; D is perhaps TRBD2 (6 bases). The CDR3 is 15 amino acids. CDR1 is SGHDT, CDR2 YYEEEE, per germline. The V end lost 1 base, the J end lost 0 bases, and 9 bases lay between the germline ends. CDR3 coding DNA: TGTGCCAGCAGCTTGATCGGGACTAGCACAGATACGCAGTATTTT. This gives the protein CASSLIGTSTDTQYF.

The J gene is TRBJ2-7, the V gene TRBV7-2; 10 nucleotides match TRBD2. The CDR3 extends over 16 amino acids. Germline V gene sequence: CDR1 SGHTA, CDR2 FQGNSA. Unmatched junction bases numbered 7, after V lost 1 base and J lost 4 bases. The CDR3 DNA is TGTGCCAGCAGCTTAGGGGCTAGCGGGAGCAGTTACGAGCAGTACTTC. It codes for CASSLGASGSSYEQYF.